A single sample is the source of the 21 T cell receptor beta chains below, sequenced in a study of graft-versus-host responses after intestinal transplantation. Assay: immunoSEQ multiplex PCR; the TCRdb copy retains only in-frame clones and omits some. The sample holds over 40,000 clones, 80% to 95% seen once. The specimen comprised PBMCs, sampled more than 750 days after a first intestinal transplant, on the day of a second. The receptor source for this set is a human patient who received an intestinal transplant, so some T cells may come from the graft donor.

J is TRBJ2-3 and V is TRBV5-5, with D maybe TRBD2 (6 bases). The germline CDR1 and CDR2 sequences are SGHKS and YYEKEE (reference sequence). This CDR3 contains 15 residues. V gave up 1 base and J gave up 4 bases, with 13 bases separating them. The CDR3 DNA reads TGTGCCAGCAGCTTGCTCGGAGGGGCTCCAGATACGCAGTATTTT. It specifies CASSLLGGAPDTQYF.

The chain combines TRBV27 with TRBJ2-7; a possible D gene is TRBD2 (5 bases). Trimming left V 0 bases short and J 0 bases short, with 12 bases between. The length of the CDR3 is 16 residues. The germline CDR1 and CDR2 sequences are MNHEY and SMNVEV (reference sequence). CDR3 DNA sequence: TGTGCCAGCAGTTTATCTAGCCTAGCAGTCTCCTACGAGCAGTACTTC. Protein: CASSLSSLAVSYEQYF.

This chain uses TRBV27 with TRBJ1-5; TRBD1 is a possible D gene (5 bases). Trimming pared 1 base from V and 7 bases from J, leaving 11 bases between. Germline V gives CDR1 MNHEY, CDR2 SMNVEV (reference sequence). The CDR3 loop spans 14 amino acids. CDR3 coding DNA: TGTGCCAGCAGTTTATTGGGGGGGGACCAGCCCCAGCATTTT. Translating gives CASSLLGGDQPQHF.

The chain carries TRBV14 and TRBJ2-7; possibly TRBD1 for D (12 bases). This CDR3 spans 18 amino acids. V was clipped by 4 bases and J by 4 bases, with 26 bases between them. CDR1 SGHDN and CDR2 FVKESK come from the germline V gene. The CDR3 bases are TGTGCCAGCAGCCCCGGGACAGGGGGCACTAGCGGGAGTTACGAGCAGTACTTC. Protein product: CASSPGTGGTSGSYEQYF.

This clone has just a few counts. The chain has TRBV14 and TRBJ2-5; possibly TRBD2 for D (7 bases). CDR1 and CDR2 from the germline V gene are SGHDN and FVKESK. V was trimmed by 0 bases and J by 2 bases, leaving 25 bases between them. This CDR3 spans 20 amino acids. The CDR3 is CASSQDAFLRRGLFQETQYF. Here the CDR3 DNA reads TGTGCCAGCAGCCAAGACGCGTTTCTAAGGCGGGGGCTCTTTCAAGAGACCCAGTACTTC.

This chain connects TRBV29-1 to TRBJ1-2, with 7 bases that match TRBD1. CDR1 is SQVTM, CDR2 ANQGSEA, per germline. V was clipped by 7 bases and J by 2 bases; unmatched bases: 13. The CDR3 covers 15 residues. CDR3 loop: CSASQGVTGNYGYTF. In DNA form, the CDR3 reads TGCAGCGCGTCCCAGGGGGTGACAGGGAACTATGGCTACACCTTC. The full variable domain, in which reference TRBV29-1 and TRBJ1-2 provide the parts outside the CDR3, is SAVISQKPSRDICQRGTSLTIQCQVDSQVTMMFWYRQQPGQSLTLIATANQGSEATYESGFVIDKFPISRPNLTFSTLTVSNMSPEDSSIYLCSASQGVTGNYGYTFGSGTRLTVV.

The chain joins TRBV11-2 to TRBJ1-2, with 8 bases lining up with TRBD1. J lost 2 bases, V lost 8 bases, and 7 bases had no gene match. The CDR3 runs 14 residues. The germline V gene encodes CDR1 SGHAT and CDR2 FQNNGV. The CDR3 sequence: CASEDRGANYGYTF. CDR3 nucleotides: TGTGCCAGCGAAGACAGGGGCGCCAACTATGGCTACACCTTC.

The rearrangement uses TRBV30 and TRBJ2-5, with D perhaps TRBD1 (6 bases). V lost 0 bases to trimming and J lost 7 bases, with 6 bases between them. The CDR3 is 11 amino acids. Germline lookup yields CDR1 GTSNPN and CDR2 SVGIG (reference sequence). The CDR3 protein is CAWSVGGTQYF. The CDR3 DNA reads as TGTGCCTGGAGTGTAGGGGGGACCCAGTACTTC.

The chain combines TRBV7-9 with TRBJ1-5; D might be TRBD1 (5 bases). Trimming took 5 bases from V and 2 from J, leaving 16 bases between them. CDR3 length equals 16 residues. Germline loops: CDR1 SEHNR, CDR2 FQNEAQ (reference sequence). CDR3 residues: CASSRTGLWRNQPQHF. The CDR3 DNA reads TGTGCCAGCAGCCGTACGGGACTCTGGCGCAATCAGCCCCAGCATTTT.

CDR3 amino acids: CASRLWTGEYGYTF. In DNA, the CDR3 is TGCGCCAGCAGACTTTGGACAGGGGAGTATGGCTACACCTTC. The V and J genes are TRBV10-1 and TRBJ1-2, with TRBD1 matching 9 bases. The CDR3 consists of 14 residues. Germline CDR1 reads WNHNN; CDR2 reads SYGVQD (reference sequence). J gave up 5 bases and V 6 bases, and 7 bases lay outside the gene matches.

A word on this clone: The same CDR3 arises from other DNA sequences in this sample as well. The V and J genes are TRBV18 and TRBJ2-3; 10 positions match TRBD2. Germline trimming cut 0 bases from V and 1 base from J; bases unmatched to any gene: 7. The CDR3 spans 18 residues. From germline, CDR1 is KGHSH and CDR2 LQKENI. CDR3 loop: CASSPPALGLAGTDTQYF. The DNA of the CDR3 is TGTGCCAGCTCACCACCCGCCTTAGGACTAGCGGGCACAGATACGCAGTATTTT.

CDR3 protein: CASKAGTGTYEQYF. In nucleotides, the CDR3 is TGTGCCAGCAAGGCCGGGACGGGTACCTACGAGCAGTACTTC. The rearrangement joins TRBV6-1 to TRBJ2-7; possibly TRBD1 or TRBD2 for D (5 bases each). The germline V gene encodes CDR1 MNHNS and CDR2 SASEGT. The CDR3 extends over 14 amino acids. Trimming shortened V by 7 bases and J by 2 bases, and 15 bases separated the two germline ends.

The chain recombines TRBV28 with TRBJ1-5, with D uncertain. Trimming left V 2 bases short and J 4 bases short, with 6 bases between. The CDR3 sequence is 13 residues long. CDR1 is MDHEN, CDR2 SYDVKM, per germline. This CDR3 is CASSLSANQPQHF. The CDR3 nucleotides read TGTGCCAGCAGTTTAAGTGCAAATCAGCCCCAGCATTTT.

The CDR3 reads CASSQRGVRHPSTDTQYF. In nucleotides, the CDR3 is TGTGCCAGCAGCCAAAGGGGAGTGCGACACCCTAGCACAGATACGCAGTATTTT. The genes are TRBV21-1 and TRBJ2-3. TRBV21-1 is a recognized pseudogene. The CDR3 is 18 residues long.

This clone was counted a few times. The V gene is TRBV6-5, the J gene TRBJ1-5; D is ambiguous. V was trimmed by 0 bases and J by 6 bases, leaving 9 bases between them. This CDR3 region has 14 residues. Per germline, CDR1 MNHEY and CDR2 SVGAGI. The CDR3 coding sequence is TGTGCCAGCAGTTACTCCCGGGAAGGTCAGCCCCAGCATTTT. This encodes CASSYSREGQPQHF.

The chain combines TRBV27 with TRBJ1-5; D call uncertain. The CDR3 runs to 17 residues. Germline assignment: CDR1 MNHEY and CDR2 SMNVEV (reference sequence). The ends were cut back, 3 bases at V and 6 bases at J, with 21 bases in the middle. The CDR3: CASSLIGSRPLGQPQHF. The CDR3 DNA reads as TGTGCCAGCAGTTTGATTGGGTCCCGACCTTTGGGTCAGCCCCAGCATTTT.

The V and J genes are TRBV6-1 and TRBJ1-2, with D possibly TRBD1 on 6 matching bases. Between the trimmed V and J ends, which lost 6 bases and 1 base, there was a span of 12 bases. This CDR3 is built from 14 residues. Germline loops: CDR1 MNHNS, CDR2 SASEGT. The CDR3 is CASRKDSFNYGYTF. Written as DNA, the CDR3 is TGTGCCAGCAGGAAGGACAGTTTTAACTATGGCTACACCTTC.

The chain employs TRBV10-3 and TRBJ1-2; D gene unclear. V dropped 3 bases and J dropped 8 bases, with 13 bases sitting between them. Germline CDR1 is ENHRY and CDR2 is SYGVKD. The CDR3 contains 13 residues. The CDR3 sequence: CAISEPGERGYTF. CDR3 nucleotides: TGTGCCATCAGTGAACCAGGAGAAAGGGGCTACACCTTC.

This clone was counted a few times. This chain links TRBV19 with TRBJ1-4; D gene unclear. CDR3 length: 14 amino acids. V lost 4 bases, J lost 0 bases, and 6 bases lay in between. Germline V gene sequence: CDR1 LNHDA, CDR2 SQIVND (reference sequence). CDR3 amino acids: CASSRQTTNEKLFF. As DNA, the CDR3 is TGTGCCAGTAGTAGACAAACAACTAATGAAAAACTGTTTTTT.

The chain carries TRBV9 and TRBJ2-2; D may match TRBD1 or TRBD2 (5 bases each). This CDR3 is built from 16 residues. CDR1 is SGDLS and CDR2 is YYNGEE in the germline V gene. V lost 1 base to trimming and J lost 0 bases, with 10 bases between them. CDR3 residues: CASSVRGDANTGELFF. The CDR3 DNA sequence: TGTGCCAGCAGCGTACGAGGGGACGCGAACACCGGGGAGCTGTTTTTT.

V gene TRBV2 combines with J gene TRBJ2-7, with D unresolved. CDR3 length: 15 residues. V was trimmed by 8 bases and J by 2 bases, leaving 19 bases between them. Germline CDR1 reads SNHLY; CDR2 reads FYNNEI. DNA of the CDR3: TGTGCCAGCCCACCTTCTGGCCAGCTCCCCTACGAGCAGTACTTC. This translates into CASPPSGQLPYEQYF. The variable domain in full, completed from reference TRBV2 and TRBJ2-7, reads EPEVTQTPSHQVTQMGQEVILRCVPISNHLYFYWYRQILGQKVEFLVSFYNNEISEKSEIFDDQFSVERPDGSNFTLKIRSTKLEDSAMYFCASPPSGQLPYEQYFGPGTRLTVT.